The 24 T cell receptor beta chains in this list originate from one sample, sequenced in a study of tumor-infiltrating lymphocytes in primary liver carcinoma. The researchers obtained blood RNA from unsorted whole blood and also extracted germline DNA. Synthesis of TCR beta cDNA was carried out from approximately 0.55 ug total RNA with a constant-region primer. Libraries of TCR beta came from three nested multiplex PCR rounds with slightly modified ARM-PCR. TRBV1-TRBV30 forward primers and a C-beta reverse primer were used in the first two PCR rounds, which each ran for nine to ten cycles. TCRdb reprocessed the multiplex PCR reads via MiXCR and lists one record per CDR3 protein. The sample has fewer than 400,000 distinct CDR3 sequences, around three fifths seen once. Sequencing was performed on peripheral blood. The receptors were gathered from a woman aged 30 to 39 with primary liver carcinoma and hepatitis B virus infection.

The V and J genes are TRBV6-4 and TRBJ2-1, with D tentatively TRBD2 (5 bases). V lost 8 bases and J lost 2, with 10 bases in between. The germline CDR1 and CDR2 sequences are MRHNA and SNTAGT. CDR3 length: 13 residues. CDR3 amino acids: CASSREPYNEQFF. The CDR3 DNA is TGTGCCAGCTCGAGGGAGCCCTACAATGAGCAGTTCTTC.

For this clonotype: A much larger clone is a single base away; this may be a read error. The V and J genes are TRBV6-5 and TRBJ1-2; D uncertain. This CDR3 is built from 15 residues. Germline V lookup: CDR1 MNHEY, CDR2 SVGAGI. CDR3 region: CANSYSRAINYGYTF. CDR3 sequence (DNA): TGTGCCAACAGTTACTCGAGGGCGATTAACTATGGCTACACCTTC.

This clonotype came up many times. This chain connects TRBV29-1 to TRBJ2-3; TRBD2 matches at 7 bases. This CDR3 is built from 13 residues. The V segment lost 6 bases and the J segment 5 bases; nucleotides outside the gene matches: 8. Germline V gene sequence: CDR1 SQVTM, CDR2 ANQGSEA. The CDR3 loop reads CSVRDYRGDTQYF. DNA for the CDR3: TGCAGCGTAAGGGACTACCGGGGAGATACGCAGTATTTT.

The chain employs TRBV9 and TRBJ2-3; D uncertain. Trimming stripped 4 bases from V and 2 bases from J, with 11 bases between. CDR3 length: 14 residues. CDR1 is SGDLS, CDR2 YYNGEE, per germline. The CDR3, as DNA: TGTGCCAGCAGCCTTCAACCAACCACAGATACGCAGTATTTT. Its protein product is CASSLQPTTDTQYF.

This clonotype occurred a few times. This may arise from a read error, as a much more abundant clone is one base away. The genes are TRBV29-1 and TRBJ2-1; no firm D call. Germline CDR1 is SQVTM and CDR2 is ANQGSEA. The CDR3 has 12 residues. In DNA, the CDR3 is TGCAGCGTTGGTGGCAGCTACAATGAGCAGCTCTTC. As protein: CSVGGSYNEQLF.

As regards this clonotype: Since a much larger clone is just one base distant, this may be a read error. The CDR3 region has the DNA TGCGCCAGCATCCAAGATCGGGCAGATACGCAGTATTTT. This translates into CASIQDRADTQYF. This chain connects TRBV4-3 to TRBJ2-3; D is uncertain. CDR1 is LGHNA, CDR2 YSLEER, per germline. The CDR3 extends over 13 amino acids.

The chain is built from TRBV6-1 and TRBJ2-1; TRBD1 agrees at 7 bases. The V gene end was trimmed by 7 bases and the J gene end by 4 bases; junction bases not matched to a gene: 13. CDR3 size: 16 residues. Germline V lookup: CDR1 MNHNS, CDR2 SASEGT. The CDR3 region is CASNVRTGDPYNEQFF. As DNA, the CDR3 is TGTGCCAGCAATGTGAGGACAGGCGACCCTTACAATGAGCAGTTCTTC.

The CDR3 DNA sequence: TGCGCCAGCAGCCAAGAGACAGCTATAAGCGGGGAGCTGTTTTTT. This codes for CASSQETAISGELFF. The V call is TRBV4-1, the J call TRBJ2-2; D is possibly TRBD1 (5 bases). V shed 0 bases and J shed 7 bases, with 12 bases lying between them. The CDR3 runs to 15 residues. Germline V gives CDR1 MGHRA, CDR2 YSYEKL.

Many counts were recorded for this clonotype. The rearrangement uses TRBV6-5 and TRBJ2-3; either TRBD1 or TRBD2 may supply D (6 bases each). Germline values: CDR1 MNHEY, CDR2 SVGAGI. Trimming took 6 bases from V and 2 from J, leaving 9 bases between them. The CDR3 covers 13 residues. CDR3 sequence: CASRRDTTDTQYF. The CDR3 nucleotides read TGTGCCAGCAGGCGGGACACCACAGATACGCAGTATTTT.

This clonotype was seen just once. A single base separates this from a much larger clone, so it may be a read error. The chain has TRBV29-1 and TRBJ2-1; a possible D gene is TRBD2 (7 bases). The CDR3 length is 15 residues. The germline CDR1 and CDR2 sequences are SQVTM and ANQGSEA. With 2 bases removed from V and 1 base from J, the gap between germline ends came to 12 bases. The CDR3 DNA sequence: TGCAGCGTTGAAAGGGGGGGAGAGTCCTACAATGAGCAGTTCTTC. This encodes CSVERGGESYNEQFF.

As for this clonotype: A much bigger clone sits one base away, suggesting this may be a read error. The rearrangement joins TRBV6-2 or TRBV6-3 to TRBJ2-3; 8 nucleotides match TRBD2. Germline V gives CDR1 MNHEY, CDR2 SVGEGT. The CDR3 runs 14 residues. DNA of the CDR3: TGTGCCGGCAGTCCAGCGGGAGAGGGAGATACGCAGTATTTT. This gives the protein CAGSPAGEGDTQYF.

This clonotype was seen ten or more times. This chain connects TRBV6-5 to TRBJ2-2; D is uncertain. This CDR3 spans 16 amino acids. Germline assignment: CDR1 MNHEY and CDR2 SVGAGI. V gave up 2 bases and J gave up 0 bases, with 10 bases separating them. The CDR3: CASSYGSFANTGELFF. CDR3 DNA sequence: TGTGCCAGCAGTTACGGCAGTTTCGCGAACACCGGGGAGCTGTTTTTT.

This clonotype was counted between two and nine times. V is TRBV6-2 or TRBV6-3 and J is TRBJ2-7; 10 bases match TRBD2. The CDR3 is 19 amino acids. Trimming removed 0 bases from V and 5 bases from J; junction bases left unmatched: 16. CDR1 and CDR2 from the germline V gene are MNHEY and SVGEGT. In DNA form, the CDR3 reads TGTGCCAGCAGTTACTCAGTAGCGGGAGGCCTCTCGTCTGGGGACGAGCAGTACTTC. Translated: CASSYSVAGGLSSGDEQYF.

About this clonotype: At one of its ends the junction is not consistent with the germline gene, which may arise from a read error. The V and J genes are TRBV12-3 or TRBV12-4 and TRBJ2-7; perhaps TRBD1 as D (5 bases). This CDR3 contains 12 residues. This CDR3 is CAGSPDTYEQYF. Written as DNA, the CDR3 is TGTGCCGGCAGTCCGGACACCTACGAGCAGTACTTC.

This clonotype was recorded many times. The V call is TRBV11-2, the J call TRBJ2-1, with D perhaps matching TRBD2 (6 bases). Trimming stripped 5 bases from V and 3 bases from J, with 11 bases between. The CDR3 covers 14 residues. Germline V gene lookup returns CDR1 SGHAT and CDR2 FQNNGV. CDR3 nucleotide sequence: TGTGCCAGCAGCCCCGGGACTGGCTACAATGAGCAGTTCTTC. It is translated as CASSPGTGYNEQFF.

About this clonotype itself: At one of its ends the junction is not consistent with the germline gene, which may arise from a read error. This chain links TRBV11-2 with TRBJ1-6, with a weak D call TRBD1 (5 bases). The CDR3 loop spans 15 amino acids. CDR1 and CDR2 from the germline V gene are SGHAT and FQNNGV. CDR3 coding DNA: TGTGCCAGTAGCTTAGAACCGGGACCGAATTCATCCCTCCACTTT. Its translation: CASSLEPGPNSSLHF.

In the case of this clonotype: Its ends do not fully match the called genes, so a read error is possible. The chain links TRBV4-3 to TRBJ1-4, with a weak D call TRBD1 (5 bases). CDR1 and CDR2 from the germline V gene are LGHNA and YSLEER. The CDR3 runs 15 residues. The CDR3 reads CTSSQDLGTGEKLFF. The CDR3 DNA sequence: TGCACCAGCAGCCAAGATCTGGGGACGGGTGAAAAACTGTTTTTT.

V and J are TRBV6-6 and TRBJ1-6; 7 bases agree with TRBD1. Germline V lookup: CDR1 MNHNY, CDR2 SVGAGI (reference sequence). The CDR3 contains 13 residues. Germline trimming cut 8 bases from V and 5 bases from J; bases unmatched to any gene: 3. The CDR3 here is CASGTANNSPLHF. Written as DNA, the CDR3 is TGTGCCAGCGGGACAGCCAATAATTCACCCCTCCACTTT.

As concerns this clonotype: A read error may produce the germline difference seen at one junction end. The chain carries TRBV7-9 and TRBJ2-5; D unresolved. The CDR3 extends over 14 amino acids. Germline V gene data show CDR1 as SEHNR and CDR2 as FQNEAQ (reference sequence). CDR3 protein: CASSLEVYQETQYF. As DNA, the CDR3 is TGTGCCAGCAGCTTAGAGGTGTACCAAGAGACCCAGTATTTC.

This clonotype was counted many times. This sequence joins TRBV6-6 and TRBJ1-6, with D uncertain. CDR3 length: 15 residues. Germline CDR1 and CDR2: MNHNY and SVGAGI (reference sequence). Trimming stripped 8 bases from V and 7 bases from J, with 18 bases between. The CDR3 loop reads CASQTIAGINSPLHF. CDR3 in DNA: TGTGCCAGCCAAACCATAGCAGGAATAAATTCACCCCTCCACTTT.

The chain recombines TRBV6-2 or TRBV6-3 with TRBJ2-1, with 10 bases matching TRBD2. CDR1 is MNHEY and CDR2 is SVGEGT in the germline V gene. V was clipped by 2 bases and J by 8 bases; unmatched bases: 6. The length of the CDR3 is 15 residues. As DNA, the CDR3 is TGTGCCAGCAGTTACGGCAGCGGGAGGGGAGATGAGCAGTTCTTC. Translation gives CASSYGSGRGDEQFF.

This clonotype has only one observation. This may stem from a read error, because a much larger clone lies one nucleotide away. J is TRBJ2-5 and V is TRBV7-9; D not resolved. Germline CDR1 SEHNR, CDR2 FQNEAQ (reference sequence). V dropped 3 bases and J dropped 1 base, with 6 bases sitting between them. This CDR3 comprises 13 residues. The chain's CDR3 is CASSFTTQETQYF. CDR3 coding DNA: TGTGCCAGCAGCTTCACAACCCAAGAGACCCAGTACTTC.

The chain combines TRBV5-5 with TRBJ1-1; no reliable D call. This CDR3 comprises 13 residues. Germline V gene lookup returns CDR1 SGHKS and CDR2 YYEKEE (reference sequence). The CDR3 DNA reads TGTGACTGCAGTTTCTCAGGGAACACTGAAGCTTTCTTT. Residues: CDCSFSGNTEAFF.

Points on this clonotype: One end of the junction is discordant with germline, which a read error may explain. This chain uses TRBV11-2 with TRBJ2-1; TRBD2 agrees at 8 bases. The V gene's germline CDR1 is SGHAT and CDR2 FQNNGV. This CDR3 is built from 18 residues. The CDR3 protein is CASSPPRGVRSSYNELFF. CDR3 nucleotides: TGTGCCAGCAGTCCCCCGCGGGGGGTCCGAAGCTCCTACAATGAGCTGTTCTTC.